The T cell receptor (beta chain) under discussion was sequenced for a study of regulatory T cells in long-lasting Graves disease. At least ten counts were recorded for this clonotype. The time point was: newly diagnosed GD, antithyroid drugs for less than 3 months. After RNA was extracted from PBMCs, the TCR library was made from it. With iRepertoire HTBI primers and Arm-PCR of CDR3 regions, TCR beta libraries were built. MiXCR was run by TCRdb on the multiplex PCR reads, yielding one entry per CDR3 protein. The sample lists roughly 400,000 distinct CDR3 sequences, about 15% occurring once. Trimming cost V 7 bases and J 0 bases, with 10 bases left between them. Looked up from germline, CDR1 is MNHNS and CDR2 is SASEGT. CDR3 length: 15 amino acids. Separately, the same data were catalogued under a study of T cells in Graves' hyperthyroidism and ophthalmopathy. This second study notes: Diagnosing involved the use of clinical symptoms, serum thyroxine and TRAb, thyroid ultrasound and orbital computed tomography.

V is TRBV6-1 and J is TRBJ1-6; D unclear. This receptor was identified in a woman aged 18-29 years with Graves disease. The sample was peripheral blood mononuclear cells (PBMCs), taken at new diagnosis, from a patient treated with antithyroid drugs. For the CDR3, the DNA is TGTGCCAGCACCGGGCAGAGCTCCTATAATTCACCCCTCCACTTT. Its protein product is CASTGQSSYNSPLHF.